Here is one T cell receptor (beta chain) with its context. Its target is unknown. Trimming took 6 bases from V and 2 from J; bases not matched to a gene: 5. The CDR3 extends over 14 amino acids. Germline CDR1 SQVTM, CDR2 ANQGSEA. The data belong to a study of CD4 T cell repertoires in COVID-19. Study-wide results and caveats: Two or all three memory subsets shared several highly expanded SARS-CoV-2-reactive clonotypes.

Method: immunoSEQ multiplex PCR; TCRdb's copy keeps in-frame clones and lacks some. The data hold fewer than 30,000 clones, with more than 85% observed a single time. Sequencing was done directly on freshly isolated, uncultured memory T cells. The chain uses TRBV29-1 and TRBJ2-3, with 10 bases identical to TRBD1. The sample in question was circulating follicular helper CD4+ T cells (cTfh) from blood, obtained before the COVID-19 pandemic. The source of this sequence is a human donor who had COVID-19. CDR3 DNA sequence: TGCAGCGTGGACGGGACAGGGGCCACAGATACGCAGTATTTT. As protein: CSVDGTGATDTQYF.